The T cell receptor beta chain described here comes from a study of blood T cell repertoires in COVID-19. This CDR3 has 13 residues. The germline V gene has CDR1 KGHSH and CDR2 LQKENI. V was shortened by 2 bases and J by 6 bases, with 10 bases between the two germline ends. In the authors' workflow: Counts of nucleated cells, estimated from reference gene primer amplification, were obtained. The table came from immunoSEQ multiplex PCR; TCRdb's copy has only in-frame clones and leaves some out. V and J calls plus clone size are reproduced from that table; the DNA served to infer D and trimming. This sample has 190,000 or so clones, with 78% found just once. This clone was counted a single time.

The sequence derives from a woman of 80 years or more with active or convalescent COVID-19. Sequencing used peripheral blood. The chain combines TRBV18 with TRBJ1-2, with D possibly being TRBD1 (6 bases). CDR3 sequence reads: CASSPRQEDGYTF. As DNA, the CDR3 is TGTGCCAGCTCACCAAGACAGGAGGATGGCTACACCTTC.